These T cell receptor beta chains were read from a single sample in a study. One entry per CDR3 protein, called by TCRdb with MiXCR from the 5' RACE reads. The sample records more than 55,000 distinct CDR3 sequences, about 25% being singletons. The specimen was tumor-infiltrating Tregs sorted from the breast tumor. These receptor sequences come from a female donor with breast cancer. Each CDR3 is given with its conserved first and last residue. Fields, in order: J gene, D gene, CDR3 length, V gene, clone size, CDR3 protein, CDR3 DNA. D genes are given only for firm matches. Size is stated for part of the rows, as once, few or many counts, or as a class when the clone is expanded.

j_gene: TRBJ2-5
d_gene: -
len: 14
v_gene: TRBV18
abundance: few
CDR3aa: CASSLATSQETQYF
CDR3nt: TGTGCCAGCTCACTCGCCACGAGTCAAGAGACCCAGTACTTC

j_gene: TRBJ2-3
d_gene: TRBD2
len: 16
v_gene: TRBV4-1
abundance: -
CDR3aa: CASKGLAGRSTDTQYF
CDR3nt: TGCGCCAGCAAGGGACTAGCGGGACGTAGCACAGATACGCAGTATTTT

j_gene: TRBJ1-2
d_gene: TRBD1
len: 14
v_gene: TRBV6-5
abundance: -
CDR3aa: CASSPFGQGHGYTF
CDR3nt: TGTGCCAGCAGTCCCTTCGGACAGGGGCATGGCTACACCTTC

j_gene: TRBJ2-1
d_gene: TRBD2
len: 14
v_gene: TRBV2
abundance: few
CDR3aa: CATRTSGAYSEQFF
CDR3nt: TGTGCCACTCGGACTAGCGGGGCCTACAGTGAGCAGTTCTTC

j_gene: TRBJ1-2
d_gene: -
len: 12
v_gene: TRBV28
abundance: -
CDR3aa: CASSNRDYGYTF
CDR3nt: TGTGCCAGCAGTAACAGGGATTATGGCTACACCTTC

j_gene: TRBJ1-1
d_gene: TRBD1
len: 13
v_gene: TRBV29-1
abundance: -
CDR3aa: CSVDRGRNTEAFF
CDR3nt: TGCAGCGTAGACAGGGGAAGGAACACTGAAGCTTTCTTT

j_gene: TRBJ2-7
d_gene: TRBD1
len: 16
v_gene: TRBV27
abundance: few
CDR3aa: CASSVLPGQGTYEQYF
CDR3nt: TGTGCCAGCAGTGTACTACCGGGACAGGGTACCTACGAGCAGTACTTC

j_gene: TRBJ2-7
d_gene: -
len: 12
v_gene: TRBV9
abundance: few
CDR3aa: CASSLTPYEQYF
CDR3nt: TGTGCCAGCAGCTTAACCCCCTACGAGCAGTACTTC

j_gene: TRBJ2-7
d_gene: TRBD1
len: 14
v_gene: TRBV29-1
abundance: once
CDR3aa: CSVSRGTGVYEQYF
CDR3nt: TGCAGCGTTTCGAGGGGGACAGGTGTCTACGAGCAGTACTTC

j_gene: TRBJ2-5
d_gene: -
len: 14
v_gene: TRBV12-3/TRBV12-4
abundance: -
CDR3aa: CASSSDSSVKTQYF
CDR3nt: TGTGCCAGCAGTTCCGACTCCTCAGTAAAGACCCAGTACTTC

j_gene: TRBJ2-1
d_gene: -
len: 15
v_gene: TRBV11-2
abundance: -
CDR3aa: CASSPGPQVRNEQFF
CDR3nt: TGTGCCAGCAGCCCAGGCCCGCAGGTTCGAAATGAGCAGTTCTTC

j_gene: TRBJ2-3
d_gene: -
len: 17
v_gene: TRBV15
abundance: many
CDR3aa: CATSRDGGFGGTDTQYF
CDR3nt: TGTGCCACCAGCAGAGATGGTGGGTTCGGAGGCACAGATACGCAGTATTTT

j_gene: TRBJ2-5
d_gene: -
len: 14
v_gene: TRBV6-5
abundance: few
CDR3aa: CASSGPGGGETQYF
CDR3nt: TGTGCCAGCAGCGGCCCCGGGGGCGGGGAGACCCAGTACTTC

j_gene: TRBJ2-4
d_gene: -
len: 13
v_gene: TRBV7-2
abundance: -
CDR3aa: CPSSPGAGRIQYF
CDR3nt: TGTCCCAGCAGCCCCGGGGCGGGACGCATTCAGTACTTC

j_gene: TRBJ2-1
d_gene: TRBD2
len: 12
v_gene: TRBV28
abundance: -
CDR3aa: CASWEGFNEQFF
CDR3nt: TGTGCCAGCTGGGAGGGGTTCAATGAGCAGTTCTTC